A single sample gave rise to the 28 T cell receptor beta chains below, sequenced in a study of OX40 agonist ivuxolimab in advanced cancers. Libraries were prepared by immunoSEQ multiplex PCR; TCRdb keeps only in-frame clonotypes and omits some of them. The sample gives tens of thousands of clones, 83% of which show up once; 3% to 3.5% is in the top ten. The sample in question was CD4+ or CD8+ T cells sorted from blood, obtained in a trial of the OX40 agonist ivuxolimab. The source of these receptors is an adult with an advanced solid tumor such as melanoma, head and neck, liver or kidney cancer.

Only a few counts were recorded for this clone. V and J are TRBV7-9 and TRBJ2-7, with 10 bases aligning to TRBD1. Germline values: CDR1 SEHNR, CDR2 FQNEAQ (reference sequence). The V segment lost 5 bases and the J segment 4 bases; nucleotides outside the gene matches: 5. The CDR3 is made up of 14 amino acids. The CDR3 sequence: CASSTTGGVYEQYF. The CDR3 DNA follows: TGTGCCAGCAGCACGACAGGGGGCGTGTACGAGCAGTACTTC.

This chain joins TRBV2 and TRBJ1-5; D is unclear. Germline V gene sequence: CDR1 SNHLY, CDR2 FYNNEI. This CDR3 contains 13 residues. Trimming pared 6 bases from V and 4 bases from J, leaving 10 bases between. Here the CDR3 reads CASSLSQNQPQHF. CDR3 DNA: TGTGCCAGCAGCCTTTCGCAGAATCAGCCCCAGCATTTT.

The V gene is TRBV6-1, the J gene TRBJ1-3, with unresolved D. This CDR3 has 14 amino acids. Germline assignment: CDR1 MNHNS and CDR2 SASEGT. The ends were cut back, 5 bases at V and 2 bases at J, with 10 bases in the middle. CDR3 nucleotides: TGTGCCAGCAGTTATGGCCGGGCTGGAAACACCATATATTTT. This codes for CASSYGRAGNTIYF.

The chain carries TRBV7-2 and TRBJ1-2; 7 bases are shared with TRBD1. Losses at the gene ends were 5 bases for V and 2 bases for J; bases not matched to a gene: 17. The CDR3 loop spans 18 amino acids. The germline CDR1 and CDR2 sequences are SGHTA and FQGNSA. The CDR3 region has the DNA TGTGCCAGCAGCCCCACGGCGACAGGGCTGGGTCCGAACTATGGCTACACCTTC. Its protein product is CASSPTATGLGPNYGYTF.

The CDR3 reads CASSPPGVSGTQETQYF. CDR3 nucleotide sequence: TGTGCCAGCTCACCACCTGGAGTATCGGGAACCCAAGAGACCCAGTACTTC. The rearrangement joins TRBV18 to TRBJ2-5; D might be TRBD2 (5 bases). Trimming stripped 0 bases from V and 1 base from J, with 15 bases between. This CDR3 is built from 17 residues. From germline, CDR1 is KGHSH and CDR2 LQKENI.

This chain uses TRBV14 with TRBJ2-5; D not certain. Germline loops: CDR1 SGHDN, CDR2 FVKESK. Trimming removed 1 base at V and 7 bases at J, with 7 bases between. This CDR3 has 12 amino acids. The CDR3 region is CASSQVGWTQYF. The CDR3 coding sequence is TGTGCCAGCAGCCAAGTAGGATGGACCCAGTACTTC. Variable domain in full (rest from reference TRBV14 and TRBJ2-5): EAGVTQFPSHSVIEKGQTVTLRCDPISGHDNLYWYRRVMGKEIKFLLHFVKESKQDESGMPNNRFLAERTGGTYSTLKVQPAELEDSGVYFCASSQVGWTQYFGPGTRLLVL.

This clone was counted between two and nine times. Other DNA sequences in this specimen translate into the identical CDR3. The chain joins TRBV2 to TRBJ1-1; the D is unclear. This CDR3 has 13 amino acids. CDR1 and CDR2 from the germline V gene are SNHLY and FYNNEI. Trimming took off 7 bases at V and 3 bases at J, with 12 bases between the two ends. CDR3 protein: CASIRTRDTEAFF. CDR3 coding DNA: TGTGCCAGCATCAGGACTAGGGACACTGAAGCTTTCTTT.

The chain has TRBV15 and TRBJ1-4; tentative D call: TRBD1 (5 bases). The germline V gene has CDR1 LNHNV and CDR2 YYDKDF (reference sequence). V shed 1 base and J shed 3 bases, with 9 bases lying between them. The CDR3 runs to 15 residues. The CDR3 is CATSRVQGSNEKLFF. The DNA for the CDR3 is TGTGCCACCAGCAGAGTCCAGGGCTCTAATGAAAAACTGTTTTTT.

The V gene is TRBV7-9, the J gene TRBJ1-1, with D possibly being TRBD1 (5 bases). V lost 4 bases and J lost 5, with 11 bases in between. CDR1 and CDR2 from the germline V gene are SEHNR and FQNEAQ (reference sequence). CDR3 length: 13 amino acids. This CDR3 is CASSYREGTEAFF. The CDR3 region has the DNA TGTGCCAGCAGCTATAGGGAGGGGACTGAAGCTTTCTTT. The full variable domain, rest sourced from reference TRBV7-9 and TRBJ1-1, is DTGVSQNPRHKITKRGQNVTFRCDPISEHNRLYWYRQTLGQGPEFLTYFQNEAQLEKSRLLSDRFSAERPKGSFSTLEIQRTEQGDSAMYLCASSYREGTEAFFGQGTRLTVV.

The genes are TRBV5-1 and TRBJ2-1, with 12 bases identical to TRBD2. V gave up 0 bases and J gave up 5 bases; unmatched junction bases: 6. The germline V gene encodes CDR1 SGHRS and CDR2 YFSETQ. This CDR3 is 17 amino acids long. This chain's CDR3 is CASSLGLTSGRNNEQFF. CDR3 bases: TGCGCCAGCAGCTTGGGCCTTACTAGCGGGAGGAACAATGAGCAGTTCTTC.

In its sample, this clone was seen many times. The rearrangement links TRBV4-1 to TRBJ2-4, with a weak D call TRBD1 (5 bases). V dropped 4 bases and J dropped 5 bases, with 15 bases sitting between them. CDR3 length equals 15 residues. CDR1 and CDR2 (germline): MGHRA, YSYEKL. The CDR3 is CASSLLPQGQNIQYF. CDR3 coding DNA: TGCGCCAGCAGCCTTCTGCCCCAGGGTCAAAACATTCAGTACTTC.

V is TRBV6-4 and J is TRBJ1-4; TRBD1 matches 8 bases. CDR3 size: 16 residues. The V segment lost 2 bases and the J segment 6 bases; nucleotides outside the gene matches: 8. Germline V gives CDR1 MRHNA, CDR2 SNTAGT. CDR3 in amino acids: CASSDLIQGGHEKLFF. Here the CDR3 DNA reads TGTGCCAGCAGTGACCTTATACAGGGGGGGCATGAAAAACTGTTTTTT.

The chain couples TRBV7-8 to TRBJ2-7; D perhaps matches TRBD2 (6 bases). CDR3 size: 17 residues. With 1 base removed from V and 3 bases from J, the gap between germline ends came to 19 bases. The germline V gene encodes CDR1 SGHVS and CDR2 FQNEAQ. CDR3: CASSLVVTRGVNYEQYF. The DNA of the CDR3 is TGTGCCAGCAGCTTAGTCGTGACTAGGGGTGTTAACTACGAGCAGTACTTC.

The rearrangement uses TRBV18 and TRBJ2-5; weak D call: TRBD2 (5 bases). The germline V gene has CDR1 KGHSH and CDR2 LQKENI. Trimming removed 3 bases at V and 1 base at J, with 9 bases between. The CDR3 is 14 residues long. In DNA, the CDR3 is TGTGCCAGCTCACCGGGAAGCGGCCAAGAGACCCAGTACTTC. Translation gives CASSPGSGQETQYF.

The chain joins TRBV7-9 to TRBJ2-2; 10 positions match TRBD2. This CDR3 contains 17 residues. Germline lookup yields CDR1 SEHNR and CDR2 FQNEAQ (reference sequence). V was pared by 1 base and J by 4 bases, with 6 bases of the junction left unmatched. This chain's CDR3 is CASSLGRLAGGTGELFF. The CDR3 DNA follows: TGTGCCAGCAGCTTAGGCCGACTAGCGGGTGGCACCGGGGAGCTGTTTTTT.

This clone was counted a few times. The rearrangement uses TRBV6-1 and TRBJ1-6; a possible D gene is TRBD1 (6 bases). From germline, CDR1 is MNHNS and CDR2 SASEGT. CDR3 length: 13 residues. Between the trimmed V and J ends, which lost 10 bases and 8 bases, there was a span of 15 bases. CDR3 nucleotide sequence: TGTGCCACCGGCCTGAACAGGGATTCACCCCTCCACTTT. Translating gives CATGLNRDSPLHF.

The chain uses TRBV5-8 and TRBJ2-3; D not resolved. V lost 0 bases and J lost 4, with 9 bases in between. In germline, CDR1 is SGHTS, CDR2 YDEGEE. This CDR3 has 14 amino acids. The CDR3 spells CASSLGRNADTQYF. CDR3 DNA sequence: TGTGCCAGCAGCTTGGGGCGGAACGCAGATACGCAGTATTTT.

This chain links TRBV9 with TRBJ1-3; D is uncertain. This CDR3 has 16 amino acids. The germline V gene encodes CDR1 SGDLS and CDR2 YYNGEE. V dropped 0 bases and J dropped 0 bases, with 10 bases sitting between them. This CDR3 is CASSVGVAGSGNTIYF. The CDR3 bases are TGTGCCAGCAGCGTAGGGGTCGCAGGCTCTGGAAACACCATATATTTT.

This clone was recorded only once. Additional DNA sequences in this sample encode the identical CDR3. The chain recombines TRBV4-2 with TRBJ1-6, with 7 bases identical to TRBD1. The CDR3 covers 16 residues. The germline V gene has CDR1 LGHNA and CDR2 YNFKEQ. The V gene end was trimmed by 1 base and the J gene end by 9 bases; junction bases not matched to a gene: 9. CDR3 nucleotide sequence: TGTGCCAGCAGCCAAGGAGGGGCAGGGGGTGCTTCACCCCTCCACTTT. Its protein is CASSQGGAGGASPLHF.

Regarding this clone: Germline and junction disagree at one end, which may indicate a read error. The chain recombines TRBV6-1 with TRBJ1-2; maybe TRBD1 (6 bases). The germline CDR1 and CDR2 sequences are MNHNS and SASEGT. CDR3 length equals 16 residues. CDR3 nucleotides: TGTGCCAGCAGAGAAGTAGGGCAGGGGAGAATCGGTGGCTACACCTTC. This encodes CASREVGQGRIGGYTF.

This chain joins TRBV27 and TRBJ2-6; possibly TRBD2 for D (6 bases). The CDR3 loop spans 15 amino acids. The ends were cut back, 5 bases at V and 3 bases at J, with 11 bases in the middle. The germline CDR1 and CDR2 sequences are MNHEY and SMNVEV (reference sequence). CDR3 bases: TGTGCCAGCAGTCAAGGGACTGTTGGGGCCAACGTCCTGACTTTC. The encoded protein is CASSQGTVGANVLTF. Looking up the rest from reference TRBV27 and TRBJ2-6 gives the full variable domain: EAQVTQNPRYLITVTGKKLTVTCSQNMNHEYMSWYRQDPGLGLRQIYYSMNVEVTDKGDVPEGYKVSRKEKRNFPLILESPSPNQTSLYFCASSQGTVGANVLTFGAGSRLTVL.

This chain joins TRBV7-2 and TRBJ2-3; D gene uncertain. This CDR3 spans 13 amino acids. Germline-derived CDR1 and CDR2 are SGHTA and FQGNSA. V dropped 2 bases and J dropped 3 bases, with 6 bases sitting between them. Here the CDR3 DNA reads TGTGCCAGCAGCTTAATGTGGACAGATACGCAGTATTTT. Translating gives CASSLMWTDTQYF.

V gene TRBV29-1 combines with J gene TRBJ2-5, with D possibly TRBD2 on 7 matching bases. Trimming stripped 7 bases from V and 4 bases from J, with 13 bases between. This CDR3 has 12 residues. Germline CDR1 SQVTM, CDR2 ANQGSEA. For the CDR3, the DNA is TGCAGCGCCCGAGGGGGGGGAGAGACCCAGTACTTC. Encoded protein: CSARGGGETQYF.

The chain employs TRBV2 and TRBJ2-3, with D possibly TRBD2 on 5 matching bases. CDR3 length equals 15 residues. The germline CDR1 and CDR2 sequences are SNHLY and FYNNEI. Trimming stripped 1 base from V and 8 bases from J, with 16 bases between. Here the CDR3 reads CASSEERPSRGTQYF. CDR3 DNA: TGTGCCAGCAGTGAAGAACGCCCCTCCCGGGGTACGCAGTATTTT.

This clone was seen more than once but under ten times. This chain connects TRBV4-1 to TRBJ2-2, with D maybe TRBD1 (5 bases). The CDR3 runs to 14 residues. CDR1 and CDR2 (germline): MGHRA, YSYEKL. The V gene lost 4 bases and the J gene lost 7 bases, with 13 bases spanning the gap. The CDR3 nucleotides read TGCGCCAGCAGCCCCAGGGTCTTGGGCGGGGAGCTGTTTTTT. Encoded protein: CASSPRVLGGELFF.

This sequence joins TRBV28 and TRBJ2-1, with 10 bases aligning to TRBD2. Germline assignment: CDR1 MDHEN and CDR2 SYDVKM. Unmatched junction bases numbered 8, after V lost 4 bases and J lost 5 bases. The CDR3 has 16 amino acids. CDR3 DNA: TGTGCCAGCAGTTCATTTCTAGCGGGAGCTGACAATGAGCAGTTCTTC. This codes for CASSSFLAGADNEQFF.

The chain recombines TRBV10-1 with TRBJ2-2; the D is unclear. V was clipped by 3 bases and J by 6 bases, with 8 bases between them. Germline V gene data show CDR1 as WNHNN and CDR2 as SYGVQD (reference sequence). The CDR3 contains 13 residues. The CDR3 sequence: CASSDGVAGELFF. The CDR3 DNA reads as TGCGCCAGCAGTGATGGGGTGGCCGGGGAGCTGTTTTTT.

This chain uses TRBV11-2 with TRBJ2-7, with 9 bases fitting TRBD1. CDR3 size: 14 residues. CDR1 and CDR2 (germline): SGHAT, FQNNGV. J gave up 5 bases and V 3 bases, and 5 bases lay outside the gene matches. CDR3 amino acids: CASSFRDRANEQYF. The CDR3 DNA sequence: TGTGCCAGCAGCTTCAGGGACAGGGCCAACGAGCAGTACTTC.